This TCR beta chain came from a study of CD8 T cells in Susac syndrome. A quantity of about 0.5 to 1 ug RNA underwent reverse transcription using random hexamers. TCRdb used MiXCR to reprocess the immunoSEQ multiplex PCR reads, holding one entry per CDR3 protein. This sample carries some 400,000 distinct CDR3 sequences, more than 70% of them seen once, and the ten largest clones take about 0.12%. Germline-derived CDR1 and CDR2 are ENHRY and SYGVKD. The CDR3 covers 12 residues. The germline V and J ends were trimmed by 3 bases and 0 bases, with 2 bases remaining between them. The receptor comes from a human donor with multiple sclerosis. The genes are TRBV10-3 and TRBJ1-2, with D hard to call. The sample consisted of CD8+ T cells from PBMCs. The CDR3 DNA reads TGTGCCATCAGTGATTCTAACTATGGCTACACCTTC. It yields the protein CAISDSNYGYTF.